These T cell receptor beta chains were read from a single sample in a study of cytomegalovirus exposure and HLA in healthy donors. Profiled with immunoSEQ multiplex PCR; TCRdb holds only in-frame clones, not every one. Of about 230,000 clones listed, about 80% are singletons. Sequenced: PBMCs. Receptors were obtained from a woman aged 40 to 50 in good health and CMV-seronegative. CDR3s include the opening cysteine and the closing phenylalanine or tryptophan. D genes are given only for firm matches. Expanded clones are given a class, and other clones once, few, many or no size at all.

clone_size d_call j_call v_call cdr3_aa cdr3_nt
once TRBD2 TRBJ2-7 TRBV5-1 CASSLAPVGRGATYEQYF TGCGCCAGCAGCTTGGCCCCTGTGGGGCGGGGGGCTACCTACGAGCAGTACTTC
- - TRBJ2-3 TRBV6-5 CASSYISGRPDTQYF TGTGCCAGCAGTTACATATCTGGGAGGCCGGATACGCAGTATTTT
- - TRBJ1-1 TRBV5-6 CASSLSVNTEAFF TGTGCCAGCAGCTTGTCGGTGAACACTGAAGCTTTCTTT
few - TRBJ1-4 TRBV25-1 CASSDDQTGQKLFF TGTGCCAGCAGTGACGATCAAACAGGGCAAAAACTGTTTTTT
- - TRBJ1-2 TRBV4-1 CASSQVGGSTGYTF TGCGCCAGCAGCCAAGTGGGAGGGTCCACTGGCTACACCTTC
- TRBD2 TRBJ2-5 TRBV2 CASSQDLAGSETQYF TGTGCCAGCAGTCAAGATCTAGCGGGGTCAGAGACCCAGTACTTC
- - TRBJ1-4 TRBV19 CASSQGRKLFF TGTGCCAGTAGTCAGGGTAGGAAACTGTTTTTT
few - TRBJ1-1 TRBV30 CAWSGEGSGNTEAFF TGTGCCTGGAGTGGCGAGGGATCAGGAAACACTGAAGCTTTCTTT
- - TRBJ1-1 TRBV5-1 CASSLGQMNTEAFF TGCGCCAGCAGCTTGGGACAGATGAACACTGAAGCTTTCTTT
- - TRBJ1-1 TRBV6-4 CASSQAGNTEAFF TGTGCCAGCAGCCAAGCGGGGAACACTGAAGCTTTCTTT
- - TRBJ1-1 TRBV30 CACRGTEAFF TGTGCCTGTCGGGGCACTGAAGCTTTCTTT
- - TRBJ1-6 TRBV27 CASSFLKSRGSLSPLHF TGTGCCAGCAGTTTCCTGAAGTCGCGGGGAAGCCTTTCACCCCTCCACTTT
once - TRBJ2-3 TRBV5-1 CASSLEPGTDTQYF TGCGCCAGCAGCTTGGAGCCTGGCACAGATACGCAGTATTTT
few TRBD1 TRBJ1-6 TRBV2 CASNIGTGFSPLHF TGTGCCAGCAACATCGGGACAGGGTTTTCACCCCTCCACTTT
once - TRBJ2-1 TRBV20-1 CSARGNQRQFF TGCAGTGCTAGGGGCAACCAAAGACAGTTCTTC
- - TRBJ2-5 TRBV4-3 CASSQDLGREETQYF TGCGCCAGCAGCCAAGATCTGGGCAGGGAAGAGACCCAGTACTTC
once - TRBJ1-6 TRBV19 CASSMAGVSPLHF TGTGCCAGTAGTATGGCAGGGGTTTCACCCCTCCACTTT
- - TRBJ2-2 TRBV7-7 CASSLEGEIGELFF TGTGCTAGCAGCTTAGAGGGAGAAATCGGGGAGCTGTTTTTT
- TRBD1 TRBJ1-3 TRBV12-5 CASGLVQGVSGNTIYF TGTGCTAGTGGTTTGGTACAGGGGGTCTCTGGAAACACCATATATTTT
- TRBD2 TRBJ2-1 TRBV18 CASSGLAGGQNEQFF TGTGCCAGCTCGGGGCTAGCGGGGGGGCAGAATGAGCAGTTCTTC